This TCR beta chain comes out of a study of blood T cell repertoires in COVID-19. Study background: T cells, B-cell-depleted T cells, or PBMCs supplied cDNA or gDNA.

Enrollees, about 18 to 89 years old, lived in 20 to 25 US areas. Cohort allocation depended upon clinical history that participants reported. The CDR3 covers 14 residues. Germline values: CDR1 PRHDT, CDR2 FYEKMQ (reference sequence). Trimming at V came to 5 bases and at J to 7 bases, leaving 6 bases not matched to a gene. In the source study's methods: Reference gene primer amplification yielded estimated nucleated cell counts. TCRdb keeps only in-frame clones here, not all; method: immunoSEQ multiplex PCR. That table is the source of V, J and clone size, and D and trimming were worked out from the DNA. The data show 400,000 to 500,000 clones, roughly 84% seen once.

Sequences were obtained from PBMCs or T cells enriched from blood (not recorded which). This rearrangement joins TRBV13 to TRBJ1-5; 9 bases are a match to TRBD1. This clonotype was sampled from a woman in her late teens or twenties who had been exposed to COVID-19. The CDR3 is CASSKGQGQQPQHF. The CDR3 region has the DNA TGTGCCAGCAGCAAGGGACAGGGTCAGCAGCCCCAGCATTTT.